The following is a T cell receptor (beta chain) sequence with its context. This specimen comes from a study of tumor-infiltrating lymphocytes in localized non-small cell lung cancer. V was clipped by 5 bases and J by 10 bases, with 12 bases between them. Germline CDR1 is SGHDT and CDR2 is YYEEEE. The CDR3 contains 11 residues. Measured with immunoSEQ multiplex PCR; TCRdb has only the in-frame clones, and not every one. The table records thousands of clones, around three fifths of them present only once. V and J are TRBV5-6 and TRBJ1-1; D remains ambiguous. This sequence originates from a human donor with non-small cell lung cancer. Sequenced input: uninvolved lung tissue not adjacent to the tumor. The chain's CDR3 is CASSFERAAFF. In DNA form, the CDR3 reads TGTGCCAGCAGTTTTGAACGGGCAGCTTTCTTT. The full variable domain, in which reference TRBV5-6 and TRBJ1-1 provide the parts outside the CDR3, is DAGVTQSPTHLIKTRGQQVTLRCSPKSGHDTVSWYQQALGQGPQFIFQYYEEEERQRGNFPDRFSGHQFPNYSSELNVNALLLGDSALYLCASSFERAAFFGQGTRLTVV.